This passage covers 24 T cell receptor beta chains from one sample sequenced in a study of shared clonotypes between healthy human individuals. Assay used: immunoSEQ multiplex PCR; TCRdb lists only in-frame clones, some missing. The table has some 1.5 million clones, approximately 98% seen once; the top ten hold about 0.45%. Sample: naive CD4+ T cells sorted from blood. Noted subset: CD45RA+ positively selected. Every receptor here comes from a young man in good health.

The table lists this clone with a count of one. The rearrangement joins TRBV7-3 to TRBJ2-3; D not certain. Deletions cut 5 bases from V and 7 bases from J, with 16 bases between. This CDR3 is 14 amino acids long. Germline V gene data show CDR1 as SGHTA and CDR2 as FQGTGA. This CDR3 reads CASSPSPATHTQYF. Written as DNA, the CDR3 is TGTGCCAGCAGCCCAAGCCCTGCTACTCATACGCAGTATTTT.

V usage is TRBV7-8 and J usage is TRBJ2-7, with 7 nucleotides matching TRBD1. CDR1 and CDR2 (germline): SGHVS, FQNEAQ. This CDR3 is 14 amino acids long. V shed 3 bases and J 3 bases; nucleotides not matched to a gene: 5. This CDR3 reads CASSFGQVRYEQYF. Here the CDR3 DNA reads TGTGCCAGCAGCTTCGGACAGGTCCGCTACGAGCAGTACTTC.

This chain uses TRBV6-1 with TRBJ1-5; D gene ambiguous. Germline lookup yields CDR1 MNHNS and CDR2 SASEGT. Between the trimmed V and J ends, which lost 1 base and 4 bases, there was a span of 8 bases. This CDR3 has 14 residues. The CDR3 protein is CASSEVTRNQPQHF. Written as DNA, the CDR3 is TGTGCCAGCAGTGAAGTAACACGGAATCAGCCCCAGCATTTT.

The CDR3 DNA reads TGTGCCAGCGCCGGGACAGGGTATGGTCCTGAGCAGTTCTTC. This translates into CASAGTGYGPEQFF. The V call is TRBV2, the J call TRBJ2-1, with TRBD1 identical over 9 bases. Germline CDR1 reads SNHLY; CDR2 reads FYNNEI. This CDR3 has 14 residues. V trimming: 8 bases; J trimming: 9 bases; junction bases outside the gene matches: 11. The full variable domain, rest sourced from reference TRBV2 and TRBJ2-1, is EPEVTQTPSHQVTQMGQEVILRCVPISNHLYFYWYRQILGQKVEFLVSFYNNEISEKSEIFDDQFSVERPDGSNFTLKIRSTKLEDSAMYFCASAGTGYGPEQFFGPGTRLTVL.

The chain links TRBV9 to TRBJ2-7; D gene uncertain. V was trimmed by 3 bases and J by 5 bases, leaving 15 bases between them. The CDR3 is 14 amino acids. Per the germline V gene, CDR1 is SGDLS and CDR2 is YYNGEE. In nucleotides, the CDR3 is TGTGCCAGCAGCGAGACCCAGTTCACCCACGAGCAGTACTTC. Amino acids: CASSETQFTHEQYF.

Note on this clone: The sample contains more than one DNA sequence encoding this CDR3. The chain recombines TRBV4-3 with TRBJ2-3, with TRBD1 as a possible D gene (6 bases). Germline V CDR1 and CDR2: LGHNA, YSLEER. V gave up 0 bases and J gave up 0 bases, with 7 bases separating them. The length of the CDR3 is 15 residues. CDR3 amino acids: CASSQDRGSTDTQYF. The CDR3 DNA reads TGCGCCAGCAGCCAAGATAGGGGGAGCACAGATACGCAGTATTTT.

The table lists this clone with a count of one. The CDR3 DNA reads TGCGCCAGCAGCCCAGGGGTCAGAGATACTAATGAAAAACTGTTTTTT. This codes for CASSPGVRDTNEKLFF. The chain recombines TRBV5-1 with TRBJ1-4; maybe TRBD1 (6 bases). The CDR3 runs to 16 residues. The germline gives CDR1 SGHRS, CDR2 YFSETQ. Trimming took off 4 bases at V and 2 bases at J, with 15 bases between the two ends.

J is TRBJ2-6 and V is TRBV9; 8 nucleotides match TRBD2. From germline, CDR1 is SGDLS and CDR2 YYNGEE. CDR3 length: 17 amino acids. The trim removed 2 bases at V and 0 bases at J, leaving 4 bases unmatched. The CDR3: CASSVSGMSSGANVLTF. CDR3 coding DNA: TGTGCCAGCAGCGTTAGCGGGATGAGCTCTGGGGCCAACGTCCTGACTTTC.

CDR3 residues: CASTRDRVEYNEQFF. The CDR3 DNA follows: TGCGCCAGCACCAGGGACAGGGTGGAGTACAATGAGCAGTTCTTC. The chain has TRBV10-2 and TRBJ2-1, with TRBD1 matching over 9 bases. Germline CDR1 and CDR2: WSHSY and SAAADI. CDR3 size: 15 residues. V shed 7 bases, J shed 4 bases, and the junction held 8 bases outside the gene matches.

The V call is TRBV12-5, the J call TRBJ2-1; D gene ambiguous. Trimming took off 7 bases at V and 2 bases at J, with 12 bases between the two ends. The germline V gene encodes CDR1 LGHNT and CDR2 FRNRAP. CDR3 length: 14 residues. DNA of the CDR3: TGTGCTAGTGCCTCTTACCCACCCTACAATGAGCAGTTCTTC. Its translation: CASASYPPYNEQFF.

The J gene is TRBJ2-1, the V gene TRBV9, with 8 nucleotides matching TRBD2. The trim removed 6 bases at V and 6 bases at J, leaving 8 bases unmatched. This CDR3 contains 14 residues. Looked up from germline, CDR1 is SGDLS and CDR2 is YYNGEE. This CDR3 reads CASTLTSVGNEQFF. For the CDR3, the DNA is TGTGCCAGCACCCTGACTAGCGTGGGCAATGAGCAGTTCTTC.

The chain employs TRBV5-8 and TRBJ2-2, with 9 nucleotides matching TRBD1. Per the germline V gene, CDR1 is SGHTS and CDR2 is YDEGEE. Trimming took 5 bases from V and 5 from J; bases not matched to a gene: 10. The CDR3 is 16 amino acids. In DNA, the CDR3 is TGTGCCAGCAGGGGGGACAGGGAGGCGGTTACCGGGGAGCTGTTTTTT. Translating it yields CASRGDREAVTGELFF.

The chain employs TRBV5-5 and TRBJ1-5, with TRBD1 matching 8 bases. This CDR3 comprises 16 residues. J lost 5 bases, V lost 4 bases, and 11 bases had no gene match. CDR1 is SGHKS, CDR2 YYEKEE, per germline (reference sequence). The CDR3, as DNA: TGTGCCAGCAGCCTATGGACAGGGTTTTTTGATCAGCCCCAGCATTTT. It is translated as CASSLWTGFFDQPQHF.

The chain employs TRBV18 and TRBJ1-5, with a tentative D call TRBD1 (6 bases). The V gene lost 4 bases and the J gene lost 2 bases, with 9 bases spanning the gap. The germline gives CDR1 KGHSH, CDR2 LQKENI. The CDR3 is 14 residues long. The CDR3 reads CASSQGVGNQPQHF. The CDR3 DNA reads as TGTGCCAGCTCACAGGGGGTGGGCAATCAGCCCCAGCATTTT.

J is TRBJ2-7 and V is TRBV18; possible D gene TRBD2, 6 bases. Germline V CDR1 and CDR2: KGHSH, LQKENI. V shed 3 bases and J shed 0 bases, with 18 bases lying between them. The CDR3 consists of 17 residues. The CDR3 protein is CASSPPVAGLNSYEQYF. DNA for the CDR3: TGTGCCAGCTCACCTCCCGTGGCGGGACTCAACTCCTACGAGCAGTACTTC.

The chain is built from TRBV7-3 and TRBJ2-1; TRBD2 aligns across 16 bases. Germline V gene data show CDR1 as SGHTA and CDR2 as FQGTGA. The CDR3 is made up of 21 amino acids. V shed 5 bases, J shed 8 bases, and the junction held 21 bases outside the gene matches. Here the CDR3 DNA reads TGTGCCAGCAGCGCAGCCCTGACAACCGGGACTAGCGGGAGGGCCTTCCATGAGCAGTTCTTC. Translation gives CASSAALTTGTSGRAFHEQFF.

The J gene is TRBJ2-6, the V gene TRBV10-2; D unclear. The V gene lost 3 bases and the J gene lost 1 base, with 10 bases spanning the gap. The CDR3 spans 16 residues. CDR1 and CDR2 (germline): WSHSY, SAAADI. CDR3 in amino acids: CASSDRPRSGANVLTF. In DNA form, the CDR3 reads TGCGCCAGCAGTGATCGGCCACGGTCTGGGGCCAACGTCCTGACTTTC.

This clone was recorded only once. The V and J genes are TRBV5-4 and TRBJ2-7; the match to TRBD2 covers 9 bases. V dropped 3 bases and J dropped 4; count of bases not matched to a gene: 20. Germline assignment: CDR1 SGHNT and CDR2 YYREEE (reference sequence). The CDR3 sequence is 19 residues long. The chain's CDR3 is CASSSPGNRAGGPIYEQYF. The CDR3 nucleotides read TGTGCCAGCAGCTCCCCGGGAAACAGGGCGGGAGGGCCAATATACGAGCAGTACTTC.

This clone appeared a single time. Other DNA sequences of this sample code for an identical CDR3. The J gene is TRBJ2-7, the V gene TRBV5-1; the D is unclear. Trimming shortened V by 4 bases and J by 4 bases, and 9 bases separated the two germline ends. This CDR3 is built from 12 residues. From germline, CDR1 is SGHRS and CDR2 YFSETQ. The CDR3 nucleotides are TGCGCCAGCAGCAGGGATTTATACGAGCAGTACTTC. Residues: CASSRDLYEQYF.

The V and J genes are TRBV9 and TRBJ2-1, with a possible D match to TRBD1 (6 bases). V was pared by 0 bases and J by 5 bases, with 15 bases between. There are 16 residues in the CDR3. Germline CDR1 is SGDLS and CDR2 is YYNGEE. The CDR3 DNA follows: TGTGCCAGCAGCGTAGATGCGCGCAGGGGAAACAATGAGCAGTTCTTC. Protein: CASSVDARRGNNEQFF. Supplemented by reference TRBV9 and TRBJ2-1, the full variable domain reads DSGVTQTPKHLITATGQRVTLRCSPRSGDLSVYWYQQSLDQGLQFLIQYYNGEERAKGNILERFSAQQFPDLHSELNLSSLELGDSALYFCASSVDARRGNNEQFFGPGTRLTVL.

This chain connects TRBV19 to TRBJ2-2, with 7 bases fitting TRBD1. Losses at the gene ends were 7 bases for V and 2 bases for J; bases not matched to a gene: 10. Germline V gene sequence: CDR1 LNHDA, CDR2 SQIVND (reference sequence). This CDR3 comprises 16 residues. The CDR3 sequence is CASTLLTGANTGELFF. The CDR3 coding sequence is TGTGCCAGTACCTTATTAACAGGGGCAAACACCGGGGAGCTGTTTTTT.

The gene calls are TRBV28 and TRBJ1-4; 7 bases are a match to TRBD1. Germline V gives CDR1 MDHEN, CDR2 SYDVKM. With 5 bases clipped from V and 2 bases from J, the junction kept 2 bases outside the gene matches. CDR3 size: 14 residues. In nucleotides, the CDR3 is TGTGCCAGCAGTCCGGGACAGACTAATGAAAAACTGTTTTTT. Translating gives CASSPGQTNEKLFF. Complete variable domain (other parts from reference TRBV28 and TRBJ1-4): DVKVTQSSRYLVKRTGEKVFLECVQDMDHENMFWYRQDPGLGLRLIYFSYDVKMKEKGDIPEGYSVSREKKERFSLILESASTNQTSMYLCASSPGQTNEKLFFGSGTQLSVL.

The rearrangement links TRBV7-9 to TRBJ2-1; D unclear. Germline V CDR1 and CDR2: SEHNR, FQNEAQ (reference sequence). The CDR3 contains 14 residues. The ends were cut back, 7 bases at V and 0 bases at J, with 10 bases in the middle. In DNA, the CDR3 is TGTGCCAGCACCCCAGCAAACTCCTACAATGAGCAGTTCTTC. Its protein is CASTPANSYNEQFF. Full variable domain (rest looked up from reference TRBV7-9 and TRBJ2-1): DTGVSQNPRHKITKRGQNVTFRCDPISEHNRLYWYRQTLGQGPEFLTYFQNEAQLEKSRLLSDRFSAERPKGSFSTLEIQRTEQGDSAMYLCASTPANSYNEQFFGPGTRLTVL.

The chain joins TRBV5-4 to TRBJ2-7, with 11 bases fitting TRBD2. Germline V CDR1 and CDR2: SGHNT, YYREEE (reference sequence). V lost 0 bases, J lost 0 bases, and 11 bases stayed unmatched. CDR3 length equals 19 residues. For the CDR3, the DNA is TGTGCCAGCAGCTTGGATCTAGCGGGAGGTTACCTCAGCTCCTACGAGCAGTACTTC. The encoded protein is CASSLDLAGGYLSSYEQYF.